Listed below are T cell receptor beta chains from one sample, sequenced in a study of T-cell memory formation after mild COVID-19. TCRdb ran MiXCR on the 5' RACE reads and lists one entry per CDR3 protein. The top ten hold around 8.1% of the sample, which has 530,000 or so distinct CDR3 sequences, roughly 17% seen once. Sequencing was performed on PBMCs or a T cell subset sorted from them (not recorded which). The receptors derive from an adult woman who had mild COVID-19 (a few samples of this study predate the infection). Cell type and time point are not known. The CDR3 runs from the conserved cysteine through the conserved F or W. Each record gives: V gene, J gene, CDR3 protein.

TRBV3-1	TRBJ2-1	CASSQVVVSWRREQFF
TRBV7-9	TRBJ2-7	CAVGGLPAYEQYF
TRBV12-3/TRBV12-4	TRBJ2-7	CASSDGLSYEQYF
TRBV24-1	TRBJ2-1	CATSDFSGEQFF
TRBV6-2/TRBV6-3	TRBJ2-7	CASYPYEQYF
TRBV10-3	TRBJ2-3	CAISSAGVSTDTQYF
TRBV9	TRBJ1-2	CASSVEGTGMYGYTF
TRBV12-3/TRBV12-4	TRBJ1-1	CASRPGRAGKEAFF
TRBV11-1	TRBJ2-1	CASSPQWEPYNEQFF
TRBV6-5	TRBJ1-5	CASRPRQGQNQPQHF
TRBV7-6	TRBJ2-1	CASSLGKTPTSGSYNEQFF
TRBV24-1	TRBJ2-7	CATSVHRVRYEQYF
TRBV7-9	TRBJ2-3	CASSLRSIAGAEDTQYF
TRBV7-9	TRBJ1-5	CASSLSSAVLVNQPQHF
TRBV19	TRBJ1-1	CASSIGGGIAEAFF
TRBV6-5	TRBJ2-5	CASSTGSSSETQYF
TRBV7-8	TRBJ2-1	CASSSLAGGPVYEQFF
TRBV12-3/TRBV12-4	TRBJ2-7	CASSLESVGAAYEQYF
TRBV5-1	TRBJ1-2	CASSPVMGTNIYGYTF
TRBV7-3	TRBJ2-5	CASSSAGGPRETQYF
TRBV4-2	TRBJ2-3	CASSQGGRTSTDTQYF
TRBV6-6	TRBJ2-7	CASSTPDRAGQYF
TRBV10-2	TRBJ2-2	CASSGGLAGPNTGELFF
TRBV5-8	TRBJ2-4	CASSFGTGPKNIQYF
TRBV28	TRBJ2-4	CASSRQRLAGSLAKNIQYF
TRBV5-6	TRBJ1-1	CASRYLQATEAFF
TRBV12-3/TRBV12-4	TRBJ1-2	CASSLNWNGYTF
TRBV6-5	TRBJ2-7	CASRRGLAGTYEQYF
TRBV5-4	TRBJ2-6	CASTPNRDFYSGANVLTF
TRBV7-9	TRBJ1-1	CASSLTGFLTEAFF